The T cell receptor (beta chain) described here comes from a study of blood T cell repertoires in COVID-19. The repertoire was sequenced with immunoSEQ multiplex PCR; TCRdb's copy has only in-frame clones and lacks some. Among around 60,000 clones listed, approximately 82% were seen once. Only one count was recorded for this clone. From germline, CDR1 is MDHEN and CDR2 SYDVKM. CDR3 size: 13 residues. V was cut by 6 bases and J by 13 bases, with 21 bases left in between. The sequencing sample was made of peripheral blood. This TCR was recovered from an elderly woman with acute or convalescent COVID-19. The chain is built from TRBV28 and TRBJ1-2; D perhaps matches TRBD1 (6 bases). The CDR3 spells CASSLDRPMSGTF. The DNA for the CDR3 is TGTGCCAGCAGCCTGGACAGACCAATGTCGGGCACCTTC.